The present T cell receptor beta chain was sequenced within a study of blood T cell repertoires in COVID-19. In the study overall: Nucleic acid was either cDNA or gDNA, and it came from T cells, B-cell-depleted T cells, or PBMCs.

Enrolled through a virtual design, the participants were between 18 and 89 years of age and came from 24 US areas. Original analysis: The authors estimated nucleated cell counts from reference gene primer amplification. Sequencing used immunoSEQ multiplex PCR; TCRdb keeps in-frame clones, though not all of them. The DNA was the basis for D and trimming; V, J and clone size are from that table. Of fewer than 200,000 clones detected, roughly 86% appear once; the ten largest clones hold about 22%. Germline-derived CDR1 and CDR2 are LGHNA and YNFKEQ. With 3 bases removed from V and 0 bases from J, the gap between germline ends came to 9 bases. The CDR3 sequence is 16 residues long.

Sequencing was carried out using PBMCs or T cells enriched from blood (not recorded which). This TCR derives from a woman between 35 and 50 years old in a cohort exposed to, infected with or recovered from COVID-19 (not recorded which). The V and J genes are TRBV4-2 and TRBJ1-6; D not certain. CDR3 nucleotide sequence: TGTGCCAGCAGCCACCCCGGCGGCTCCTATAATTCACCCCTCCACTTT. Protein: CASSHPGGSYNSPLHF.